The 26 T cell receptor beta chains in this list originate from one sample, sequenced in a study of beta chain features in type 1 diabetes. Study observations and caveats: All four CD4+ subsets of Type 1 diabetes patients contained TCRB CDR3s that were moderately but significantly shorter.

Antigens for these TCRs are unknown. TCRB transcripts that were expressed got sequenced, as all of the isolated RNA had been reverse transcribed. Generated by immunoSEQ multiplex PCR, the TCRdb table keeps only in-frame clones and is missing some. Of around 600,000 clones in the sample, 9.5% to 15% were seen once. Sequenced input: naive CD4+ T cells from blood. These receptors were taken from a man aged 25 to 40 with type 1 diabetes.

The chain joins TRBV27 to TRBJ2-1; D perhaps matches TRBD2 (6 bases). Trimming pared 10 bases from V and 10 bases from J, leaving 26 bases between. Looked up from germline, CDR1 is MNHEY and CDR2 is SMNVEV (reference sequence). CDR3 size: 15 residues. The CDR3 loop reads CATGVRAMGLAEQFF. The CDR3 coding sequence is TGTGCCACCGGGGTCCGGGCCATGGGTCTAGCGGAGCAGTTCTTC.

The V and J genes are TRBV29-1 and TRBJ2-3; 7 bases fit TRBD2. Per the germline V gene, CDR1 is SQVTM and CDR2 is ANQGSEA. V trimming: 4 bases; J trimming: 3 bases; junction bases outside the gene matches: 16. The CDR3 consists of 17 residues. Written as DNA, the CDR3 is TGCAGCGTTGCCCAAGGCGGGGGTGATAACCCGACAGATACGCAGTATTTT. This codes for CSVAQGGGDNPTDTQYF.

The table lists this clone with a count of one. V and J are TRBV4-1 and TRBJ2-5, with D perhaps TRBD2 (6 bases). Trimming pared 1 base from V and 5 bases from J, leaving 14 bases between. Germline assignment: CDR1 MGHRA and CDR2 YSYEKL. The CDR3 contains 15 residues. The CDR3 region has the DNA TGCGCCAGCAGCCAAGCCCGCGGGGCAAGGGAGACCCAGTACTTC. This sequence encodes CASSQARGARETQYF.

Only a few counts were recorded for this clone. The J gene is TRBJ1-2, the V gene TRBV7-2; D remains ambiguous. The CDR3 is 13 residues long. Trimming pared 3 bases from V and 7 bases from J, leaving 12 bases between. The V gene's germline CDR1 is SGHTA and CDR2 FQGNSA. CDR3 amino acids: CASSFSQAGGYTF. The DNA of the CDR3 is TGTGCCAGCAGCTTCAGTCAGGCGGGTGGCTACACCTTC. Drawing the rest from reference TRBV7-2 and TRBJ1-2, the complete variable domain is GAGVSQSPSNKVTEKGKDVELRCDPISGHTALYWYRQSLGQGLEFLIYFQGNSAPDKSGLPSDRFSAERTGGSVSTLTIQRTQQEDSAVYLCASSFSQAGGYTFGSGTRLTVV.

This clone showed up just a few times. The chain has TRBV30 and TRBJ1-5; D gene unclear. From germline, CDR1 is GTSNPN and CDR2 SVGIG (reference sequence). The length of the CDR3 is 14 residues. Deletions cut 4 bases from V and 0 bases from J, with 10 bases between. CDR3 protein: CAWTLHNSNQPQHF. In DNA form, the CDR3 reads TGTGCCTGGACCCTTCATAATAGCAATCAGCCCCAGCATTTT.

The chain recombines TRBV6-1 with TRBJ2-5; D perhaps matches TRBD2 (5 bases). CDR1 is MNHNS, CDR2 SASEGT, per germline. This CDR3 region has 14 residues. V was clipped by 6 bases and J by 5 bases, with 16 bases between them. CDR3 sequence: CASSLRAAGETQYF. The CDR3 nucleotides are TGTGCCAGCAGCCTGCGGGCAGCCGGGGAGACCCAGTACTTC.

This clone was observed a handful of times. The chain has TRBV25-1 and TRBJ2-1; 8 nucleotides agree with TRBD2. J was trimmed by 7 bases and V by 3 bases; bases with no gene match: 5. CDR1 and CDR2 from the germline V gene are MGHDK and SYGVNS. The CDR3 loop spans 14 amino acids. CDR3 amino acids: CASSEAGGRNEQFF. The CDR3 coding sequence is TGTGCCAGCAGTGAGGCGGGGGGACGGAATGAGCAGTTCTTC. The full variable domain, completed using reference TRBV25-1 and TRBJ2-1, is EADIYQTPRYLVIGTGKKITLECSQTMGHDKMYWYQQDPGMELHLIHYSYGVNSTEKGDLSSESTVSRIRTEHFPLTLESARPSHTSQYLCASSEAGGRNEQFFGPGTRLTVL.

The V call is TRBV15, the J call TRBJ2-1; 7 bases agree with TRBD2. Germline V lookup: CDR1 LNHNV, CDR2 YYDKDF (reference sequence). The CDR3 is 12 residues long. The V segment lost 5 bases and the J segment 10 bases; nucleotides outside the gene matches: 5. CDR3 coding DNA: TGTGCCACCAGCCCCGGGGGAGGGGAGCAGTTCTTC. Translating gives CATSPGGGEQFF.

This sequence joins TRBV9 and TRBJ2-7, with D unclear. CDR3 size: 14 residues. Per germline, CDR1 SGDLS and CDR2 YYNGEE. V shed 6 bases and J shed 1 base, with 14 bases lying between them. CDR3 protein: CASTPEVSSYEQYF. In DNA form, the CDR3 reads TGTGCCAGCACGCCTGAGGTGTCTTCCTACGAGCAGTACTTC.

This clone was seen a few times. The chain carries TRBV4-3 and TRBJ2-7, with D uncertain. V lost 4 bases and J lost 4, with 23 bases in between. Germline lookup yields CDR1 LGHNA and CDR2 YSLEER. The length of the CDR3 is 17 residues. The CDR3: CASSPSAVSIRRYEQYF. CDR3 nucleotide sequence: TGCGCCAGCAGCCCCTCCGCGGTGTCAATCCGGCGGTACGAGCAGTACTTC.

The chain links TRBV4-3 to TRBJ1-5; D is possibly TRBD1 (6 bases). This CDR3 contains 15 residues. V dropped 0 bases and J dropped 3 bases, with 9 bases sitting between them. Germline CDR1 reads LGHNA; CDR2 reads YSLEER. The CDR3 DNA sequence: TGCGCCAGCAGCCAAGACACAGGGAACAATCAGCCCCAGCATTTT. Translation: CASSQDTGNNQPQHF.

This clone has more than one count but fewer than ten. The chain is built from TRBV11-2 and TRBJ2-1; 13 nucleotides align to TRBD2. CDR1 and CDR2 (germline): SGHAT, FQNNGV. CDR3 length: 16 residues. V was clipped by 1 base and J by 7 bases; unmatched bases: 4. This CDR3 reads CASSLGTSGGENEQFF. CDR3 nucleotides: TGTGCCAGCAGCTTAGGGACTAGCGGGGGAGAGAATGAGCAGTTCTTC.

The chain has TRBV5-1 and TRBJ1-1, with 7 bases identical to TRBD1. The CDR3 is 15 residues long. Germline CDR1 and CDR2: SGHRS and YFSETQ. The junction had 5 bases not matched to a gene; V was cut back by 1 base and J by 2 bases. DNA of the CDR3: TGCGCCAGCAGCTTGAAGGGGACAGCAAACACTGAAGCTTTCTTT. Translation: CASSLKGTANTEAFF.

The rearrangement links TRBV4-3 to TRBJ1-4, with unresolved D. Trimming left V 1 base short and J 5 bases short, with 5 bases between. This CDR3 contains 13 residues. From germline, CDR1 is LGHNA and CDR2 YSLEER. CDR3 sequence: CASSQGSNEKLFF. The CDR3 nucleotides read TGCGCCAGCAGCCAAGGTTCCAATGAAAAACTGTTTTTT.

This clone was counted a few times. The chain couples TRBV6-6 to TRBJ2-1; 14 bases align to TRBD2. With 6 bases clipped from V and 9 bases from J, the junction kept 1 base outside the gene matches. The V gene's germline CDR1 is MNHNY and CDR2 SVGAGI (reference sequence). CDR3 length equals 13 residues. The CDR3 is CASRGTSGGEQFF. CDR3 DNA: TGTGCCAGCAGGGGGACTAGCGGGGGTGAGCAGTTCTTC.

This chain links TRBV7-9 with TRBJ1-1; no reliable D call. V was shortened by 1 base and J by 3 bases, with 9 bases between the two germline ends. The germline gives CDR1 SEHNR, CDR2 FQNEAQ (reference sequence). The CDR3 is made up of 14 amino acids. In DNA form, the CDR3 reads TGTGCCAGCAGCTTAGGAGGGTCGGACACTGAAGCTTTCTTT. This gives the protein CASSLGGSDTEAFF.

V is TRBV7-2 and J is TRBJ2-3; the match to TRBD1 covers 10 bases. Unmatched junction bases numbered 2, after V lost 3 bases and J lost 5 bases. Germline V gene sequence: CDR1 SGHTA, CDR2 FQGNSA. This CDR3 comprises 14 residues. CDR3 sequence reads: CASSFDRGRDTQYF. DNA for the CDR3: TGTGCCAGCAGCTTCGACAGGGGGCGAGATACGCAGTATTTT.

Of note for this clone: Different DNA sequences within this sample yield the same CDR3. This sequence joins TRBV28 and TRBJ2-3; D is perhaps TRBD1 (8 bases). Between the trimmed V and J ends, which lost 2 bases and 4 bases, there was a span of 10 bases. This CDR3 has 14 amino acids. Looked up from germline, CDR1 is MDHEN and CDR2 is SYDVKM. The CDR3 DNA follows: TGTGCCAGCAGTTTAACAGGGGGGGCAGATACGCAGTATTTT. Protein: CASSLTGGADTQYF.

This clone came up a few times. This rearrangement joins TRBV7-2 to TRBJ1-5; tentatively, D is TRBD1 (6 bases). This CDR3 is 15 amino acids long. Looked up from germline, CDR1 is SGHTA and CDR2 is FQGNSA. Trimming removed 4 bases at V and 0 bases at J, with 10 bases between. CDR3 residues: CASSWTANSNQPQHF. The DNA for the CDR3 is TGTGCCAGCAGCTGGACAGCAAATAGCAATCAGCCCCAGCATTTT.

The chain combines TRBV5-1 with TRBJ2-5; D is perhaps TRBD1 or TRBD2 (5 bases each). This CDR3 spans 15 amino acids. CDR1 is SGHRS, CDR2 YFSETQ, per germline. The V and J ends lost 0 bases and 1 base respectively, with 10 bases between them. The CDR3, as DNA: TGCGCCAGCAGCTTGGAGGTGGGACCCCAAGAGACCCAGTACTTC. Its protein is CASSLEVGPQETQYF.

The rearrangement joins TRBV5-1 to TRBJ1-2, with D possibly matching TRBD1 (5 bases). V gave up 4 bases and J gave up 1 base, with 17 bases separating them. The CDR3 has 16 residues. Germline CDR1 and CDR2: SGHRS and YFSETQ. The DNA for the CDR3 is TGCGCCAGCAGCACTACAGGAGAGGTTTATAACTATGGCTACACCTTC. It is translated as CASSTTGEVYNYGYTF.

The rearrangement joins TRBV9 to TRBJ1-2; maybe TRBD1 (6 bases). The CDR3 length is 15 residues. Trimming left V 0 bases short and J 4 bases short, with 13 bases between. Germline assignment: CDR1 SGDLS and CDR2 YYNGEE. The CDR3 is CASSVAVRGGYGYTF. The CDR3 bases are TGTGCCAGCAGCGTAGCGGTCAGGGGAGGCTATGGCTACACCTTC.

This clone appeared a few times. The chain combines TRBV2 with TRBJ2-5, with unresolved D. There are 12 residues in the CDR3. Germline CDR1 and CDR2: SNHLY and FYNNEI. Trimming cost V 7 bases and J 1 base, with 7 bases left between them. The CDR3 region is CASMGSQETQYF. The CDR3 bases are TGTGCCAGCATGGGATCCCAAGAGACCCAGTACTTC.

This clone was found a few times. The CDR3 protein is CASSQEFNRGGTEAFF. The CDR3 DNA is TGTGCCAGCAGCCAAGAATTTAACAGGGGAGGAACTGAAGCTTTCTTT. The chain carries TRBV4-2 and TRBJ1-1; 7 positions match TRBD1. J gave up 5 bases and V 0 bases, and 9 bases lay outside the gene matches. Germline assignment: CDR1 LGHNA and CDR2 YNFKEQ. This CDR3 has 16 amino acids.

The J gene is TRBJ1-5, the V gene TRBV30; no firm D call. CDR3 length equals 13 residues. The germline V and J ends were trimmed by 1 base and 6 bases, with 10 bases remaining between them. Germline V gene lookup returns CDR1 GTSNPN and CDR2 SVGIG (reference sequence). The CDR3 here is CAWSANGIQPQHF. In nucleotides, the CDR3 is TGTGCCTGGAGTGCAAACGGGATTCAGCCCCAGCATTTT.

This clone was detected a few times. The chain recombines TRBV25-1 with TRBJ2-5; D might be TRBD1 (6 bases). V was shortened by 4 bases and J by 4 bases, with 13 bases between the two germline ends. Germline V gene data show CDR1 as MGHDK and CDR2 as SYGVNS. CDR3 length: 14 residues. The CDR3: CASSAGGERETQYF. The CDR3 nucleotides read TGTGCCAGCAGTGCTGGGGGCGAACGAGAGACCCAGTACTTC.